This is a list of T cell receptor beta chains from one sample in a study of shared clonotypes between healthy human individuals. Using immunoSEQ multiplex PCR, the repertoire was profiled, and TCRdb retains in-frame clones only, with some absent. This table holds roughly 2.5 million clones, 85% to 95% found once. Sequencing was carried out using naive CD4+ T cells sorted from blood. The receptor set was obtained from a man between 18 and 35 years old in good health. The CDR3 runs from the conserved cysteine through the conserved F or W. The D gene is left open where the match is weak. Size tells how often a clone was seen (once, few, many) or the class of an expanded clone, and some rows leave it out.

size	D	V	length	J	CDR3	DNA
-	TRBD1	TRBV6-1	14	TRBJ1-3	CASSEGQGRNTIYF	TGTGCCAGCAGTGAAGGACAGGGGAGAAACACCATATATTTT
-	-	TRBV5-6	13	TRBJ1-6	CASMGGRTSPLHF	TGTGCCAGCATGGGGGGGCGTACTTCACCCCTCCACTTT
-	TRBD2	TRBV9	14	TRBJ2-7	CASSVGGLAGEQYF	TGTGCCAGCAGCGTAGGGGGACTAGCGGGGGAGCAGTACTTC
-	TRBD1	TRBV7-3	14	TRBJ2-1	CASSYRDRDNEQFF	TGTGCCAGCAGCTACCGGGACAGGGACAATGAGCAGTTCTTC
-	TRBD1	TRBV10-3	17	TRBJ2-2	CAISSDRAPNRVGELFF	TGTGCCATCAGTTCGGACAGGGCCCCGAATCGAGTCGGGGAGCTGTTTTTT
-	-	TRBV6-1	14	TRBJ1-1	CASSVWQSNTEAFF	TGTGCCAGCAGTGTGTGGCAGTCGAACACTGAAGCTTTCTTT
-	-	TRBV18	14	TRBJ1-4	CASSRQGVVEKLFF	TGTGCCAGCTCACGACAAGGGGTAGTTGAAAAACTGTTTTTT
-	-	TRBV5-1	13	TRBJ2-5	CASSFGQGMAQYF	TGCGCCAGCAGCTTCGGCCAGGGAATGGCCCAGTACTTC
once	-	TRBV5-6	16	TRBJ2-4	CASSETDSLAKNIQYF	TGTGCCAGCAGCGAAACGGACAGTTTAGCCAAAAACATTCAGTACTTC
-	-	TRBV6-5	15	TRBJ2-7	CASSSSGSGSYEQYF	TGTGCCAGCAGTTCCTCAGGGTCCGGGTCCTACGAGCAGTACTTC
-	-	TRBV10-3	14	TRBJ1-3	CAIREGGAGNTIYF	TGTGCCATTAGGGAGGGGGGCGCCGGAAACACCATATATTTT
-	-	TRBV6-1	14	TRBJ2-5	CASSGGRTQETQYF	TGTGCCAGCAGTGGTGGCAGGACCCAAGAGACCCAGTACTTC
-	-	TRBV18	15	TRBJ2-3	CASSPETVLINTQYF	TGTGCCAGCTCACCAGAGACAGTCCTAATTAATACGCAGTATTTT
-	-	TRBV27	15	TRBJ2-2	CASSLLAGDTGELFF	TGTGCCAGCAGTTTGCTGGCAGGGGACACCGGGGAGCTGTTTTTT
-	-	TRBV9	13	TRBJ2-4	CASSVGGVDIQYF	TGTGCCAGCAGCGTAGGAGGAGTGGACATTCAGTACTTC
-	-	TRBV5-1	15	TRBJ1-1	CASSARSGRHTEAFF	TGCGCCAGCAGCGCCCGATCCGGGAGGCACACTGAAGCTTTCTTT
few	TRBD1	TRBV19	13	TRBJ2-7	CASSLGQGYEQYF	TGTGCCAGTAGTCTTGGACAGGGCTACGAGCAGTACTTC
once	TRBD2	TRBV5-4	15	TRBJ2-3	CASSLPSGAVSTQYF	TGTGCCAGCAGCTTGCCTAGCGGGGCGGTTAGTACGCAGTATTTT
-	-	TRBV4-3	16	TRBJ2-7	CASSQDPGISFGEQYF	TGCGCCAGCAGCCAAGATCCAGGCATCTCTTTTGGCGAGCAGTACTTC
-	-	TRBV7-9	13	TRBJ2-7	CASSYGTPFEQYF	TGTGCCAGCAGCTACGGGACACCTTTCGAGCAGTACTTC
-	-	TRBV4-1	16	TRBJ1-1	CASSAFSRNLNTEAFF	TGCGCCAGCAGCGCTTTCTCCAGGAATTTGAACACTGAAGCTTTCTTT
-	-	TRBV5-1	17	TRBJ2-4	CASSLAPGDHDKNIQYF	TGCGCCAGCAGCTTGGCCCCAGGGGATCACGACAAAAACATTCAGTACTTC
-	TRBD1	TRBV5-1	15	TRBJ2-7	CASSFGGTGVNEQYF	TGCGCCAGCAGCTTTGGCGGGACAGGGGTCAACGAGCAGTACTTC
once	TRBD1	TRBV6-5	15	TRBJ1-3	CASSYDRVSGNTIYF	TGTGCCAGCAGTTACGACAGGGTCTCTGGAAACACCATATATTTT
-	-	TRBV5-4	15	TRBJ2-1	CASSLVAKIYNEQFF	TGTGCCAGCAGCTTGGTCGCGAAAATCTACAATGAGCAGTTCTTC
-	TRBD1	TRBV5-1	16	TRBJ1-5	CASSPGGTANNQPQHF	TGCGCCAGCAGCCCCGGGGGGACAGCGAACAATCAGCCCCAGCATTTT
-	-	TRBV30	11	TRBJ1-2	CAWSHLSEPYF	TGTGCCTGGAGCCACCTATCGGAACCCTACTTC
-	-	TRBV5-1	15	TRBJ1-1	CASSLQGGSVTEAFF	TGCGCCAGCAGCTTACAGGGAGGGTCGGTCACTGAAGCTTTCTTT
-	TRBD1	TRBV11-2	15	TRBJ2-5	CASSIRDRGGETQYF	TGTGCCAGCAGCATACGGGACAGGGGGGGAGAGACCCAGTACTTC
-	-	TRBV5-1	13	TRBJ2-5	CASSFGGQETQYF	TGCGCCAGCAGCTTCGGCGGCCAAGAGACCCAGTACTTC
-	-	TRBV6-5	13	TRBJ1-4	CASRQAPGEKLFF	TGTGCCAGCAGGCAGGCGCCGGGGGAAAAACTGTTTTTT
-	TRBD2	TRBV4-1	15	TRBJ2-1	CASSNPLAGNNEQFF	TGCGCCAGCAGCAACCCACTAGCGGGGAACAATGAGCAGTTCTTC
-	-	TRBV7-9	9	TRBJ1-3	CATPDTIYF	TGTGCCACCCCAGACACCATATATTTT
-	-	TRBV28	12	TRBJ1-1	CASSFSVAEAFF	TGTGCCAGCAGTTTTTCCGTGGCTGAAGCTTTCTTT
-	-	TRBV2	14	TRBJ2-5	CASSWDRQKETQYF	TGTGCCAGCAGCTGGGATAGACAGAAAGAGACCCAGTACTTC
-	TRBD1	TRBV6-5	14	TRBJ1-5	CASRDTGGGEPQHF	TGTGCCAGCAGAGACACAGGGGGCGGGGAGCCCCAGCATTTT
-	TRBD1	TRBV28	15	TRBJ2-7	CASSMGLGQGSEQYF	TGTGCCAGCAGCATGGGTTTGGGACAGGGATCCGAGCAGTACTTC
-	-	TRBV2	11	TRBJ1-1	CASSESTEAFF	TGTGCCAGCAGTGAATCCACTGAAGCTTTCTTT
-	TRBD1	TRBV5-6	16	TRBJ2-7	CASSLGGTGPFYEQYF	TGTGCCAGCAGCTTGGGAGGGACAGGGCCCTTCTACGAGCAGTACTTC
-	-	TRBV7-8	15	TRBJ1-1	CASSLVHVRHTEAFF	TGTGCCAGCAGTCTTGTCCATGTTAGACACACTGAAGCTTTCTTT
-	-	TRBV15	12	TRBJ2-1	CATSRVRNEQFF	TGTGCCACCAGCAGAGTAAGGAATGAGCAGTTCTTC
-	-	TRBV30	14	TRBJ1-5	CAWSVAGGGQPQHF	TGTGCCTGGAGTGTGGCGGGGGGAGGTCAGCCCCAGCATTTT